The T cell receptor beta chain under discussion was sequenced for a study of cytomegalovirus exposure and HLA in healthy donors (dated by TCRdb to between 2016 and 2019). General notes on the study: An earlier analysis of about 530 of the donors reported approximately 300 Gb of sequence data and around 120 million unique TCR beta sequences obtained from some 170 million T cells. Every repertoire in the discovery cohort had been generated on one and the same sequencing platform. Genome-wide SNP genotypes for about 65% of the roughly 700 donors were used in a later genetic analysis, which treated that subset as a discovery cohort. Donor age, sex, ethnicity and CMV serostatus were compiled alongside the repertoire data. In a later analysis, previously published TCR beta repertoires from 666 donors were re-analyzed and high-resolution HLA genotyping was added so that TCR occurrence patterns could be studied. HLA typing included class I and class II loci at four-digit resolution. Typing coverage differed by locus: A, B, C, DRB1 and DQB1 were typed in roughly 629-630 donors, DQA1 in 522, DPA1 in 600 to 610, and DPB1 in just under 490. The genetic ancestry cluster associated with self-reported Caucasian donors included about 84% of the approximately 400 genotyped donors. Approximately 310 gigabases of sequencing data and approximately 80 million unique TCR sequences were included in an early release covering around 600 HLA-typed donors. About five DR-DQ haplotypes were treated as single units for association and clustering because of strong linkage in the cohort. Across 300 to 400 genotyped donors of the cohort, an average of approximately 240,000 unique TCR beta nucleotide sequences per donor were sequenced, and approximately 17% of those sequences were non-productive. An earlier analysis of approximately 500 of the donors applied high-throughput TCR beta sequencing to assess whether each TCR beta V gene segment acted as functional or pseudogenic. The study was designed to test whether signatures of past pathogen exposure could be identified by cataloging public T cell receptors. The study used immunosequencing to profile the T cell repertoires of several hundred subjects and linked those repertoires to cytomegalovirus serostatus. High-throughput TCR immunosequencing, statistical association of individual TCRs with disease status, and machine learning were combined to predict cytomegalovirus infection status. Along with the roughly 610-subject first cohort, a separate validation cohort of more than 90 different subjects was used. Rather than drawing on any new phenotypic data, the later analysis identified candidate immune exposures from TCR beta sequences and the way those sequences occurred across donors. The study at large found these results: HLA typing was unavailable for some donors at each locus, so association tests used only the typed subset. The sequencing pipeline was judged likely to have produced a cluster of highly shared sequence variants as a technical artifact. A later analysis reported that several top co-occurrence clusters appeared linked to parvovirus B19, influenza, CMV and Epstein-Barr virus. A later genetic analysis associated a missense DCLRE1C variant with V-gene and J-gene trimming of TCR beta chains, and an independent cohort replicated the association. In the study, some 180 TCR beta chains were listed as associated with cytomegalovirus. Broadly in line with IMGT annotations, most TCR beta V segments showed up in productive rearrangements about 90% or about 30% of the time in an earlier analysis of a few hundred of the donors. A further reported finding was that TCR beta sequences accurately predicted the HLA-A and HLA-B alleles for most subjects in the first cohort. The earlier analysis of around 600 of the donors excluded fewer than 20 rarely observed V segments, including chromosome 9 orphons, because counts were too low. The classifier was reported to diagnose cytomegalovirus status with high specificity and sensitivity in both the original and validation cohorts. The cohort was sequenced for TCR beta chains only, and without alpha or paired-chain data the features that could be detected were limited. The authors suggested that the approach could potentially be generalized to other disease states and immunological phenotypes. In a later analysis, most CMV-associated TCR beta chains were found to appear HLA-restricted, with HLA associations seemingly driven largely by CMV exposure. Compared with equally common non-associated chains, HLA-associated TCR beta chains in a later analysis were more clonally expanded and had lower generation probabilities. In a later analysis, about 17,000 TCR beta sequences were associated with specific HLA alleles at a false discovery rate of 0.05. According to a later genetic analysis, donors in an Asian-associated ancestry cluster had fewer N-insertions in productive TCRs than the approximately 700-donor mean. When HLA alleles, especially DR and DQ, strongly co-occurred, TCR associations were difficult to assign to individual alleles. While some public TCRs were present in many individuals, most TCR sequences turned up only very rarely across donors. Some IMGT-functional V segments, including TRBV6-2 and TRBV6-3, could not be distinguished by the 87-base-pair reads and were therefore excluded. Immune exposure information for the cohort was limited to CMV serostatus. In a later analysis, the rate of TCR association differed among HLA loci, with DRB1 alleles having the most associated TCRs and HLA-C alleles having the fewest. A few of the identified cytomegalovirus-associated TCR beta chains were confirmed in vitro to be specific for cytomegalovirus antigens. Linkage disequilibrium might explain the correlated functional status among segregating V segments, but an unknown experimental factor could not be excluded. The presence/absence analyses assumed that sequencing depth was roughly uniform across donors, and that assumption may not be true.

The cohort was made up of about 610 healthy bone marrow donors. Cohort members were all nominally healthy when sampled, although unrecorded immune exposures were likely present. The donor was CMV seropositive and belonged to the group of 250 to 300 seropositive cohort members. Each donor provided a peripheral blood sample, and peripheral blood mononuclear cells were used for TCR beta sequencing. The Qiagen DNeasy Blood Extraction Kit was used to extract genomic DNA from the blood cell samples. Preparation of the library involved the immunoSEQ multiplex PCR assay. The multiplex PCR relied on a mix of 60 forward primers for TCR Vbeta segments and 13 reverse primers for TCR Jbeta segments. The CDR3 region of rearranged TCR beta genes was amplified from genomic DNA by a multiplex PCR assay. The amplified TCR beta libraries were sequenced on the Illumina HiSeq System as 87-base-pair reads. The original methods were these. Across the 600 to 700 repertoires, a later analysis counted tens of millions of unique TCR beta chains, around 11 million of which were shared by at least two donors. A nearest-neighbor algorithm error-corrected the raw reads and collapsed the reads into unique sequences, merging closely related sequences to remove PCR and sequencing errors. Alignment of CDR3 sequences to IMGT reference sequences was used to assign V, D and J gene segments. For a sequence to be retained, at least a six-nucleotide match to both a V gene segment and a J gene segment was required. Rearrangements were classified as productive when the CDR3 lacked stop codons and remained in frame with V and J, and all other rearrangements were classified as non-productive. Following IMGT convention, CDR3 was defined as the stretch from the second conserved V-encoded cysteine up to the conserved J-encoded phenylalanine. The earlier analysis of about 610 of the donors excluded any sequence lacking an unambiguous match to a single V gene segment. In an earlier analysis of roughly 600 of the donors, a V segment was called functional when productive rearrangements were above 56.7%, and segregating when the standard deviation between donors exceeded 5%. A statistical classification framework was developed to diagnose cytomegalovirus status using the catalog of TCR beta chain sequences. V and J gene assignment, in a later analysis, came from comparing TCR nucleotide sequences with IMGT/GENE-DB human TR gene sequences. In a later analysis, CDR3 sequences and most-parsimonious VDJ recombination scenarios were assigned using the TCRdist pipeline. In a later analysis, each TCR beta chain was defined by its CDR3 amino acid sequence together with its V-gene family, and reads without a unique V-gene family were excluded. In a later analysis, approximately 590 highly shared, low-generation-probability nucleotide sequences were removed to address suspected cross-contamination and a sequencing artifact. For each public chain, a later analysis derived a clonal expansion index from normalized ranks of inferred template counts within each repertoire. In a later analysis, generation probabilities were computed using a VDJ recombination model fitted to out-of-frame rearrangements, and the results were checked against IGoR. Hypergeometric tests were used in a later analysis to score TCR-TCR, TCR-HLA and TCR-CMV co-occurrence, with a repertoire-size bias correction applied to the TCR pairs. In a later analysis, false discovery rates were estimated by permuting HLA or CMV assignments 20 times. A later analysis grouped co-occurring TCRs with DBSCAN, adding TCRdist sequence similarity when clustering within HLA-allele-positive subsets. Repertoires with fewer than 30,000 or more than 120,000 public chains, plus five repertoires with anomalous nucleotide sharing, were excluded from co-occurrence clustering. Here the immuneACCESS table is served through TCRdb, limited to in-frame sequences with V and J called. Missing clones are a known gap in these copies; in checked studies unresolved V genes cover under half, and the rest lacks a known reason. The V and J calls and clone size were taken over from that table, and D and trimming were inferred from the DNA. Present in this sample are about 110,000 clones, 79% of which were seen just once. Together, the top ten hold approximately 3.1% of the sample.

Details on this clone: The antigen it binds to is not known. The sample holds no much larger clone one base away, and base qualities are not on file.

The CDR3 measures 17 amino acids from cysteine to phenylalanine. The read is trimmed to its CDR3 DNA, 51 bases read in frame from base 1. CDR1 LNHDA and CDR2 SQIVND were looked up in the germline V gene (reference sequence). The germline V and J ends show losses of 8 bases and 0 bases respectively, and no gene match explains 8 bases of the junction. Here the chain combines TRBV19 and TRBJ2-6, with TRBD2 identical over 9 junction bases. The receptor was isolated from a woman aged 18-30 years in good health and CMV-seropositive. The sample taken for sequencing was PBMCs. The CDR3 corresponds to CASFGTSSSSGANVLTF. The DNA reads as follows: TGTGCCAGTTTTGGGACTAGCAGTTCCTCTGGGGCCAACGTCCTGACTTTC.